This entry features one T cell receptor beta chain sequence. This sample was taken from a study of cytomegalovirus exposure and HLA in healthy donors. The PCR ran on 60 Vbeta and 13 Jbeta primers. Here immunoSEQ multiplex PCR was the method, and the copy in TCRdb shows in-frame clones only, minus some. The sample gives about 120,000 clones, roughly two thirds of which show up once; around 1.6% is in the top ten. The CDR3 spans 14 residues. The germline gives CDR1 SNHLY, CDR2 FYNNEI. V shed 7 bases, J shed 0 bases, and the junction held 3 bases outside the gene matches. This TCR was recovered from a man aged 30 to 45 in good health and CMV-seropositive. The gene calls are TRBV2 and TRBJ2-1; 7 bases fit TRBD2. The sample was PBMCs. CDR3 bases: TGTGCCAGCATTGGGGAGGGCTCCTACAATGAGCAGTTCTTC. It translates to CASIGEGSYNEQFF.